This entry describes one TCR beta chain. Only a few counts were recorded for this clone. It lacks a known antigen. No base quality values were provided; no much bigger clone lies one nucleotide off. The cohort comprised 670 or so healthy bone marrow donors. All cohort members were sampled while nominally healthy, although unrecorded immune exposures were likely present. The donor tested CMV seronegative and was one of the 352 seronegative cohort members. Each donor provided a peripheral blood sample, and peripheral blood mononuclear cells were used for TCR beta sequencing. The Qiagen DNeasy Blood Extraction Kit was used to extract genomic DNA from the blood cell samples. V lost 4 bases and J lost 3 bases; the stretch between them is 16 bases long. The germline V gene encodes CDR1 MNHEY and CDR2 SMNVEV (reference sequence). CDR3 length: 15 amino acids, cysteine to phenylalanine. CDR3 DNA only is kept here, 45 bases in frame from base 1.

The method was the immunoSEQ multiplex PCR assay. For the multiplex PCR, a mixture combining 60 forward primers for TCR Vbeta segments and 13 reverse primers for TCR Jbeta segments was used. Amplification of the CDR3 region of rearranged TCR beta genes was performed with a multiplex PCR assay on genomic DNA. The amplified TCR beta libraries were sequenced on the Illumina HiSeq System as 87-base-pair reads. Per the source publication's procedure: Across the 500 to 750 repertoires, a later analysis counted tens of millions of unique TCR beta chains, approximately 12 million of which were shared by at least two donors. Raw reads were error-corrected and collapsed into unique sequences by a nearest-neighbor algorithm in which closely related sequences were merged to remove PCR and sequencing errors. Alignment of CDR3 sequences to IMGT reference sequences was used to assign V, D and J gene segments. Each retained sequence needed at least a six-nucleotide match to both a V gene segment and a J gene segment. Rearrangements were classified as productive when the CDR3 lacked stop codons and remained in frame with V and J, and all other rearrangements were classified as non-productive. CDR3 was defined by IMGT convention, running from the second conserved V-encoded cysteine to the conserved J-encoded phenylalanine. In an earlier analysis of some 550 of the donors, sequences lacking an unambiguous match to a single V gene segment were excluded. An earlier analysis of fewer than 750 of the donors classified V segments as functional when productive rearrangements were above 56.7% and as segregating when the standard deviation between donors was above 5%. A statistical classification framework was built for diagnosing cytomegalovirus status from the catalog of TCR beta chain sequences. In a later analysis, TCR nucleotide sequences were compared against IMGT/GENE-DB human TR gene sequences so that V and J genes could be assigned. In a later analysis, CDR3 sequences and most-parsimonious VDJ recombination scenarios were assigned using the TCRdist pipeline. In a later analysis, every TCR beta chain was defined by the combination of its CDR3 amino acid sequence and its V-gene family, and reads without a unique V-gene family were dropped. To address suspected cross-contamination and a sequencing artifact, a later analysis removed a few hundred highly shared, low-generation-probability nucleotide sequences. For each public chain, a later analysis derived a clonal expansion index from normalized ranks of inferred template counts within each repertoire. In a later analysis, generation probabilities were computed with a VDJ recombination model fitted to out-of-frame rearrangements, and the resulting probabilities were checked against IGoR. In a later analysis, TCR-TCR, TCR-HLA and TCR-CMV co-occurrence was scored with hypergeometric tests, and a repertoire-size bias correction was applied to TCR pairs. A later analysis estimated false discovery rates by permuting HLA or CMV assignments 20 times. In a later analysis, co-occurring TCRs were grouped using DBSCAN, and TCRdist sequence similarity was added for clustering within HLA-allele-positive subsets. Repertoires with fewer than 30,000 or more than 120,000 public chains, plus five repertoires with anomalous nucleotide sharing, were excluded from co-occurrence clustering. The clones in this table, taken by TCRdb from immuneACCESS, are in-frame only. Not every clone is retained; where verified, under half of the shortfall comes from an unresolved V gene, and the cause of the rest is unknown. V, J and clone size are those of that table, while D and trimming were read from the DNA. For this sample the table gives about 120,000 clones, of which approximately 9.4% were detected only once. The ten top clones hold about 3% of the sample.

The entry originates in a study of cytomegalovirus exposure and HLA in healthy donors (dated by TCRdb to about 2017). Concerning the study at large: An earlier analysis of a few hundred of the donors reported 276 Gb of sequence data and roughly 120 million unique TCR beta sequences obtained from about 170 million T cells. A later genetic analysis used genome-wide SNP genotypes for about three fifths of the 666 donors, treating that subset as a discovery cohort. To predict cytomegalovirus infection status, the study combined high-throughput TCR immunosequencing, statistical association of individual TCRs with disease status, and machine learning. A separate validation cohort of 100 to 150 different subjects was used in addition to the roughly 670-subject first cohort. All discovery cohort repertoires had been generated on a single sequencing platform. Across some 400 genotyped donors of the cohort, an average of 235,054 unique TCR beta nucleotide sequences per donor were sequenced, and 15% to 20% of those sequences were non-productive. In a later analysis, previously published TCR beta repertoires from 600 to 850 donors were re-analyzed and high-resolution HLA genotyping was added so that TCR occurrence patterns could be studied. Both class I and class II loci were covered by HLA typing, at four-digit resolution. An earlier analysis of 587 of the donors applied high-throughput TCR beta sequencing to assess whether each TCR beta V gene segment acted as functional or pseudogenic. Rather than drawing on any new phenotypic data, the later analysis identified candidate immune exposures from TCR beta sequences and the way those sequences occurred across donors. The study aimed to test whether signatures of past pathogen exposure could be identified by cataloging public T cell receptors. The study profiled the T cell repertoires of 666 subjects by immunosequencing and related them to cytomegalovirus serostatus. Of the 300 to 450 genotyped donors, 75% to 85% were placed in the genetic ancestry cluster associated with self-reported Caucasian donors. The number of typed donors differed by locus: about 620-630 for A, B, C, DRB1 and DQB1; about 520 for DQA1; 606 for DPA1; and 400 to 480 for DPB1. A handful of DR-DQ haplotypes were handled as single units for association and clustering because linkage in the cohort was strong. Donor age, sex, ethnicity and CMV serostatus were compiled alongside the repertoire data. An early release covering roughly 580 HLA-typed donors comprised about 300 gigabases of sequencing data and around 80 million unique TCR sequences.

Broader findings and caveats from the paper: A cluster of highly shared sequence variants was judged likely to represent a technical artifact of the sequencing pipeline. Compared with equally common non-associated chains, HLA-associated TCR beta chains in a later analysis were more clonally expanded and had lower generation probabilities. A later analysis found that TCR association rates varied across HLA loci, with DRB1 alleles showing the most associated TCRs and HLA-C alleles the fewest. Linkage disequilibrium might explain the correlated functional status among segregating V segments, but an unknown experimental factor could not be ruled out. The authors suggested that the approach could potentially be generalized to other disease states and immunological phenotypes. In a later genetic analysis, a missense DCLRE1C variant was associated with V-gene and J-gene trimming of TCR beta chains, and the association was replicated in an independent cohort. In both the original and validation cohorts, the classifier was reported to diagnose cytomegalovirus status with high specificity and sensitivity. Over 15 rarely observed V segments, including chromosome 9 orphons, were excluded from the earlier analysis of some 590 of the donors because counts were too low. In a later analysis, several top co-occurrence clusters were reported to appear linked to parvovirus B19, influenza, CMV and Epstein-Barr virus. A further reported finding was that TCR beta sequences accurately predicted the HLA-A and HLA-B alleles for most subjects in the first cohort. Most CMV-associated TCR beta chains appeared to be HLA-restricted in a later analysis, and the HLA associations seemed to be driven largely by CMV exposure. In a later genetic analysis, fewer N-insertions in productive TCRs were reported among donors in an Asian-associated ancestry cluster than the approximately 710-donor mean. Roughly uniform sequencing depth across donors was assumed in presence/absence analyses, although this assumption may not hold. In an earlier analysis of 587 of the donors, most TCR beta V segments were observed in productive rearrangements about 87% or about 30% of the time, broadly matching IMGT annotations. The study gave a list of around 170 TCR beta chains associated with cytomegalovirus. While some public TCRs were present in many individuals, most TCR sequences turned up only very rarely across donors. Because some donors lacked HLA typing at each locus, the association tests relied only on the typed subset. A few of the identified cytomegalovirus-associated TCR beta chains were confirmed in vitro to be specific for cytomegalovirus antigens. Immune exposure information for the cohort was limited to CMV serostatus. When HLA alleles, especially DR and DQ, strongly co-occurred, attributing TCR associations to individual alleles was difficult. The cohort was sequenced for TCR beta chains only, and without alpha or paired-chain data the features that could be detected were limited. At a false discovery rate of 0.05, a later analysis linked 15,000 to 20,000 TCR beta sequences to specific HLA alleles. Some IMGT-functional V segments, including TRBV6-2 and TRBV6-3, could not be told apart with the 87-base-pair reads, so those segments were excluded.

Sequencing used PBMCs. The source of this sequence is a man aged 25 to 40 in good health and CMV-seronegative. In this chain, TRBV27 is recombined with TRBJ2-7; a tentative D match to TRBD2 spans 7 bases. The DNA sequence is as follows: TGTGCCAGCAGTTCCGATCAGCGGGGACACTACGAGCAGTACTTC. It specifies CASSSDQRGHYEQYF.